The entry that follows covers one T cell receptor beta chain sequence. The data belong to a study of PD-L1 blockade in urothelial cancer. Background on the study: Most patients, about 85% of the roughly 30, were males with bladder-origin cancer. Each participant's history included 0 to 3 prior chemotherapy regimens. Blood was tested 3 weeks (second dose) and 6 weeks into treatment.

Germline V CDR1 and CDR2: SGHVS, FQNEAQ. V lost 5 bases and J lost 0, with 11 bases in between. CDR3 length: 15 residues. The time point here: pretreatment peripheral blood. The protocol was immunoSEQ multiplex PCR, while the TCRdb copy is restricted to in-frame clones and leaves out a portion. The sample has around 63,000 clones; 81% are singletons. Sample: PBMCs, taken around atezolizumab (anti-PD-L1) treatment. The chain has TRBV7-8 and TRBJ1-3; D not certain. This sequence was found in a man aged 70 or older with urothelial cancer. Here the CDR3 reads CASSPRKSSGNTIYF. Here the CDR3 DNA reads TGTGCCAGCAGCCCACGAAAGAGCTCTGGAAACACCATATATTTT.